This T cell receptor (beta chain) came from a study of blood T cell repertoires in COVID-19. Turning to the study itself: Sources were T cells, B-cell-depleted T cells, or PBMCs; the material itself was cDNA or gDNA.

Trimming cost V 5 bases and J 2 bases; bases outside gene matches: 7. Looked up from germline, CDR1 is SGHTA and CDR2 is FQGTGA. The CDR3 has 15 amino acids. Data came from immunoSEQ multiplex PCR; TCRdb stores just in-frame clones and leaves some out. The sample shows fewer than 60,000 clones, 90% of them seen only once. The sequencing input was peripheral blood. This sequence originates from a human donor in a cohort sampled during active COVID-19. The rearrangement uses TRBV7-3 and TRBJ1-1; the match to TRBD1 covers 8 bases. The CDR3 spells CASSPGTGTNTEAFF. The CDR3, as DNA: TGTGCCAGCAGCCCAGGGACAGGCACCAACACTGAAGCTTTCTTT.